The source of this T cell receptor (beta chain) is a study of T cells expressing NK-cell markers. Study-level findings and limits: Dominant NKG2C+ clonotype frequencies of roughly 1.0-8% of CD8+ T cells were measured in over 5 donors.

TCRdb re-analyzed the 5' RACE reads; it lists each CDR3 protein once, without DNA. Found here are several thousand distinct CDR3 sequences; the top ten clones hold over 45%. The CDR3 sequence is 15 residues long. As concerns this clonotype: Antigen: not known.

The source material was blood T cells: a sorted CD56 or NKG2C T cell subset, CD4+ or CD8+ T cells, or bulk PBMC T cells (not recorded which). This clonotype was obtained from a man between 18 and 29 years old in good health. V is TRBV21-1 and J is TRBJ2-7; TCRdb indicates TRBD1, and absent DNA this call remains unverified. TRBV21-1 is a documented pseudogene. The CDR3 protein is CASSDTGTVAYEQYF.